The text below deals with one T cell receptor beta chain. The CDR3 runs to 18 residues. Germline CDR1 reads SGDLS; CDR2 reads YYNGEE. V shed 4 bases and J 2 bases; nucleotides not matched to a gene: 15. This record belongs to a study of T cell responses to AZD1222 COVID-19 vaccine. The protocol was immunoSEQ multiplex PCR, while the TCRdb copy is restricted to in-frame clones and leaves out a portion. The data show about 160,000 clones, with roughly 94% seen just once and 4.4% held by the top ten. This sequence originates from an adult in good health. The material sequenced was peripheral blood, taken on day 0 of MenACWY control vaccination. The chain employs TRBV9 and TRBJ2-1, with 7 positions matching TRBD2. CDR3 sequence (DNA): TGTGCCAGCAGCTTGAGGGCTAGCGGAGAATACACCTACAATGAGCAGTTCTTC. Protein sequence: CASSLRASGEYTYNEQFF.